The clone carrying this T cell receptor beta chain was recorded at least ten times. The antigen remains unidentified. KT2, a clone with a known TCR, was spiked into unfractionated PBMC. These data are taken from a study of quantifying T cell responses using KT2 cells. Study as a whole: RNA was reverse transcribed with TCR alpha and beta constant-region primers. The second PCR was a qPCR stopped at a predetermined fluorescence threshold. Study findings and constraints: Very high KT2 spike-in numbers caused saturation in KT2 sequence detection.

Germline loops: CDR1 SQVTM, CDR2 ANQGSEA. Trimming took off 3 bases at V and 5 bases at J, with 11 bases between the two ends. CDR3 length: 12 amino acids. Each cDNA got a UMI-containing oligo ligated at its 3' end. An equimolar mix of RC1.1 and RC1.2 primed the beta chain across TRBC1 and TRBC2. From the second PCR onward, TCR alpha and beta chains were processed separately. Each CDR3 protein gets one entry after TCRdb re-called the UMI-ligation and nested PCR reads with MiXCR. The table lists around 56,000 distinct CDR3 sequences, about 12% of them singletons, with roughly 9% in the top ten. Material: PBMCs spiked with cells of the T cell clone KT2. This sequence was found in a human donor. The rearrangement joins TRBV29-1 to TRBJ2-7; weak D call: TRBD1 (6 bases). The CDR3 loop reads CSVDAGDDEQYF. The CDR3 DNA sequence: TGCAGCGTTGATGCAGGGGATGACGAGCAGTACTTC.